Listed below are T cell receptor beta chains from one sample, sequenced in a study of cytomegalovirus exposure and HLA in healthy donors. Generated by immunoSEQ multiplex PCR, the TCRdb table keeps only in-frame clones and is missing some. The sample contains 75,000 to 95,000 clones, about 96% of which appear only once. The sample taken for sequencing was PBMCs. Every receptor here comes from a man younger than 35 in good health and CMV-seronegative. Each CDR3 is given without its conserved first and last residue. A D gene is named only where the DNA matches it firmly.

v_gene: TRBV21-1; d_gene: NA; j_gene: TRBJ1-5; CDR3aa: ASSNKDRRGDQPQH
v_gene: TRBV10-3; d_gene: TRBD2; j_gene: TRBJ2-7; CDR3aa: ASGREDSYEQY
v_gene: TRBV5-6; d_gene: NA; j_gene: TRBJ1-4; CDR3aa: ASSQKWKGEKLF
v_gene: TRBV27; d_gene: TRBD1; j_gene: TRBJ2-4; CDR3aa: ASSLSWTGAFDRYNIQY
v_gene: TRBV6-5; d_gene: NA; j_gene: TRBJ2-7; CDR3aa: ASWGHLSYEQY
v_gene: TRBV19; d_gene: TRBD1; j_gene: TRBJ1-2; CDR3aa: ASSPDRARGYT
v_gene: TRBV6-4; d_gene: NA; j_gene: TRBJ2-3; CDR3aa: ASSDSLEGTDTQY
v_gene: TRBV4-1; d_gene: TRBD2; j_gene: TRBJ2-4; CDR3aa: ASSQGLAGVKGNIQY
v_gene: TRBV6-6; d_gene: TRBD1; j_gene: TRBJ1-1; CDR3aa: ASSSPRQGGTEAF
v_gene: TRBV4-3; d_gene: TRBD1; j_gene: TRBJ1-5; CDR3aa: ASSREWQGDQPQH
v_gene: TRBV15; d_gene: TRBD1; j_gene: TRBJ1-2; CDR3aa: ATSPRGQQYGYT
v_gene: TRBV6-6; d_gene: TRBD1; j_gene: TRBJ2-4; CDR3aa: ASTLPGTEKNIQY
v_gene: TRBV5-5; d_gene: TRBD2; j_gene: TRBJ2-7; CDR3aa: ASRRSTGTIYEQY
v_gene: TRBV5-8; d_gene: NA; j_gene: TRBJ1-2; CDR3aa: ASSLAAASYGYT
v_gene: TRBV28; d_gene: TRBD1; j_gene: TRBJ2-3; CDR3aa: ASSLLTGGGTDTQY
v_gene: TRBV27; d_gene: NA; j_gene: TRBJ1-1; CDR3aa: ASSSYQASTLKAF